This TCR beta chain was profiled in a study of response to subunit inactivated influenza vaccine. Study results and limitations: The authors suggested that few new T cells are recruited per seasonal influenza vaccination.

This clonotype came up a few times. Its antigen is as yet unknown. MiXCR, applied by TCRdb to the RT-PCR reads, yields one record per CDR3 protein. The repertoire has 650,000 to 800,000 distinct CDR3 sequences, 18% of them found once; the top ten carry approximately 10%. This CDR3 region has 15 residues. Germline CDR1 is MNHEY and CDR2 is SMNVEV (reference sequence). The J segment lost 10 bases and the V segment lost 5 bases, leaving 11 bases of the junction unmatched. The chain has TRBV27 and TRBJ2-1, with TRBD2 matching 10 bases. The receptor was isolated from a man in his fifties or sixties who received an inactivated influenza vaccine. Specimen: PBMCs from blood, collected more than 4 days after vaccination. The CDR3 protein is CASSGGSGRAGEQFF. The CDR3 coding sequence is TGTGCCAGCAGTGGGGGGAGCGGGAGGGCCGGGGAGCAGTTCTTC.